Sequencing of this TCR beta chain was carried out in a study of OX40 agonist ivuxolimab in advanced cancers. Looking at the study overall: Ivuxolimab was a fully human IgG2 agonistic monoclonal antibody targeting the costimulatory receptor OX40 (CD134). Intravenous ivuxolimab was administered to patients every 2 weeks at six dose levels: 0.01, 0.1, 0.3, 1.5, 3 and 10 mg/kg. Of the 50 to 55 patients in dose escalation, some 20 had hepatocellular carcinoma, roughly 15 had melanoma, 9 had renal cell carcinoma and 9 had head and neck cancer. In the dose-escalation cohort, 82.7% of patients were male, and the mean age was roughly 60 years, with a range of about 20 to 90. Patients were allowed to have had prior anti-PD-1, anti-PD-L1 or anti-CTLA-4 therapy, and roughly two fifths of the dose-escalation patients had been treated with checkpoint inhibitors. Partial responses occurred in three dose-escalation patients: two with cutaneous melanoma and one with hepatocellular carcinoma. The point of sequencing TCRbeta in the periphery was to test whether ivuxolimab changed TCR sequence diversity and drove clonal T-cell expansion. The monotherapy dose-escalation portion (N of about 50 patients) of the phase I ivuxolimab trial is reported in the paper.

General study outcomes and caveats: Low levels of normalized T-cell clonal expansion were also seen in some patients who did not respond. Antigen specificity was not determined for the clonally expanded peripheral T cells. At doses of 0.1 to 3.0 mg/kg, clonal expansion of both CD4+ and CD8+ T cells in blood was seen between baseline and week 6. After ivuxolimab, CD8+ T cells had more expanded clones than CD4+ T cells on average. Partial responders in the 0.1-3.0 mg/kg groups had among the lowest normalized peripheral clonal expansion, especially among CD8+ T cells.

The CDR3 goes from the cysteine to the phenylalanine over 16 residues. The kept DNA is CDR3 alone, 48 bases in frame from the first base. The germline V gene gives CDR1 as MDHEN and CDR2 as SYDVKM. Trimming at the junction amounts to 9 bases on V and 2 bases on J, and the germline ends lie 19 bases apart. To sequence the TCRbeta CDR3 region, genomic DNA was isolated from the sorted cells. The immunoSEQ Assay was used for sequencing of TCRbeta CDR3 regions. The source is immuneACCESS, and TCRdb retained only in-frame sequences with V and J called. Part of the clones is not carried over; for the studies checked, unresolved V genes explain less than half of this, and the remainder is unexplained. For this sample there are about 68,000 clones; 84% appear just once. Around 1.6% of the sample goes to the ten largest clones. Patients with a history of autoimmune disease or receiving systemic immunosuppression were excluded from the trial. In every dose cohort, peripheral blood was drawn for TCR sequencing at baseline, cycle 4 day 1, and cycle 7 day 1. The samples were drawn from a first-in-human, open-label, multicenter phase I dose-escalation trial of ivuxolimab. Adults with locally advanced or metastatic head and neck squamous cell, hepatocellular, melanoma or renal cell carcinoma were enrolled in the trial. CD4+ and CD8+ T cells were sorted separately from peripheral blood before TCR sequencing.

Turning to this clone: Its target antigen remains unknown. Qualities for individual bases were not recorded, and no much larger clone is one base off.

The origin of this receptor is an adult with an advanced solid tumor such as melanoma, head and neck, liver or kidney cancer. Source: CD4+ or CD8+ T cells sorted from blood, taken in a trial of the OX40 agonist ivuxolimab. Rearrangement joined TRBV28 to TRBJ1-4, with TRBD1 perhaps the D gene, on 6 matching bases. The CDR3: CASRKGGMRTNEKLFF. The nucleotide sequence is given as TGTGCCAGTCGGAAGGGGGGGATGAGGACTAATGAAAAACTGTTTTTT.